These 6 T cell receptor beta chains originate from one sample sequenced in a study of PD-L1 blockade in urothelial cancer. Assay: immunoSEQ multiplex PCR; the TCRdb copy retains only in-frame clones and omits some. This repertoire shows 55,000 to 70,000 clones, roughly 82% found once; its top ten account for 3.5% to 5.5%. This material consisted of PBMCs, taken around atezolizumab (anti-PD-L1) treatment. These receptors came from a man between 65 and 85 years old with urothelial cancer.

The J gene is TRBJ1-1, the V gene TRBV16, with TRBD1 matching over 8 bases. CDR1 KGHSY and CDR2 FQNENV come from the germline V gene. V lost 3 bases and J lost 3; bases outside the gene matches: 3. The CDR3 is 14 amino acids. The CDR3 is CASSHLQGDTEAFF. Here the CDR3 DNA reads TGTGCCAGCAGCCACCTACAGGGGGACACTGAAGCTTTCTTT.

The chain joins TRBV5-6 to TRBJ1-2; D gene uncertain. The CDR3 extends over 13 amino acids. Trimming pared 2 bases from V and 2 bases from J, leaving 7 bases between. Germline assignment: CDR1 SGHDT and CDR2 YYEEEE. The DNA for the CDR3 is TGTGCCAGCAGCTTTCCGGGAAACTATGGCTACACCTTC. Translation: CASSFPGNYGYTF.

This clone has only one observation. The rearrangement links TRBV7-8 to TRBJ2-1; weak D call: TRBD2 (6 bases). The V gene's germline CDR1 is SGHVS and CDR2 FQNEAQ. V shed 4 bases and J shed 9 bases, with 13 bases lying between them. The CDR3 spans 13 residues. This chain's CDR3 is CASSSRESGEQFF. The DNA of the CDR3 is TGTGCCAGCAGCTCCCGGGAGTCGGGTGAGCAGTTCTTC.

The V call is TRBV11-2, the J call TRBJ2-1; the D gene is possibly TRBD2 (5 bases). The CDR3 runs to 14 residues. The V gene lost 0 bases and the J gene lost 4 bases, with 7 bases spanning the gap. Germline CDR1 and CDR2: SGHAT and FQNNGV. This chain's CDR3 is CASSLDWTYNEQFF. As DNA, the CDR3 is TGTGCCAGCAGCTTAGATTGGACTTACAATGAGCAGTTCTTC. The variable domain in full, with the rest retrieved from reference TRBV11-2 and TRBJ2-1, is EAGVAQSPRYKIIEKRQSVAFWCNPISGHATLYWYQQILGQGPKLLIQFQNNGVVDDSQLPKDRFSAERLKGVDSTLKIQPAKLEDSAVYLCASSLDWTYNEQFFGPGTRLTVL.

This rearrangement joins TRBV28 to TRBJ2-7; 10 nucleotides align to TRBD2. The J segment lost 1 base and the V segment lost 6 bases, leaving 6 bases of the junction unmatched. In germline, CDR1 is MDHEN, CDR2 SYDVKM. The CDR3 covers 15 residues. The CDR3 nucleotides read TGTGCCAGCAGCAAAATAGCGGGAGGTTCCTACGAGCAGTACTTC. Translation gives CASSKIAGGSYEQYF. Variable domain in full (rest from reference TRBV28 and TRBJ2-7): DVKVTQSSRYLVKRTGEKVFLECVQDMDHENMFWYRQDPGLGLRLIYFSYDVKMKEKGDIPEGYSVSREKKERFSLILESASTNQTSMYLCASSKIAGGSYEQYFGPGTRLTVT.

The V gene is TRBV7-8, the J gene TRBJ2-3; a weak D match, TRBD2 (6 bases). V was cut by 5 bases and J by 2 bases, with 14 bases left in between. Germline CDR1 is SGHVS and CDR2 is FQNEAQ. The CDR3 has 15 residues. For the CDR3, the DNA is TGTGCCAGCAGCCGAGGCGGGACCCCCACAGATACGCAGTATTTT. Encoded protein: CASSRGGTPTDTQYF.